This T cell receptor (beta chain) is drawn from a study of molecular identifiers for immune sequencing clone quantification. A single record per CDR3 protein comes from TCRdb applying MiXCR to the PCR reads. The table shows roughly 97,000 distinct CDR3 sequences, with 24% occurring only once. CDR1 and CDR2 from the germline V gene are SGHVS and FNYEAQ. The CDR3 is made up of 12 amino acids. Trimming cost V 5 bases and J 9 bases, with 11 bases left between them. The authors sorted naive CD8 T cells as CD8+CD4-CCR7+CD45RA+. Findings and limits, study-wide: Clones that had above 20 RNA copies took up over 97% of effector molecules but under 1% in naive cells.

About this clonotype: Its antigen remains unidentified.

Specimen: naive CD8+ T cells from blood, with Jurkat cell RNA spiked in. Stated subset: FACS-sorted CD8+CD4-CCR7+CD45RA+ naive T cells. The V call is TRBV7-6, the J call TRBJ2-1; D is unclear. This receptor was obtained from a human donor in good health. Some libraries in this study had Jurkat cell RNA spiked in. The CDR3 nucleotides read TGTGCCAGCAGCGTCAACAGCTTTGAGCAGTTCTTC. Translation: CASSVNSFEQFF.